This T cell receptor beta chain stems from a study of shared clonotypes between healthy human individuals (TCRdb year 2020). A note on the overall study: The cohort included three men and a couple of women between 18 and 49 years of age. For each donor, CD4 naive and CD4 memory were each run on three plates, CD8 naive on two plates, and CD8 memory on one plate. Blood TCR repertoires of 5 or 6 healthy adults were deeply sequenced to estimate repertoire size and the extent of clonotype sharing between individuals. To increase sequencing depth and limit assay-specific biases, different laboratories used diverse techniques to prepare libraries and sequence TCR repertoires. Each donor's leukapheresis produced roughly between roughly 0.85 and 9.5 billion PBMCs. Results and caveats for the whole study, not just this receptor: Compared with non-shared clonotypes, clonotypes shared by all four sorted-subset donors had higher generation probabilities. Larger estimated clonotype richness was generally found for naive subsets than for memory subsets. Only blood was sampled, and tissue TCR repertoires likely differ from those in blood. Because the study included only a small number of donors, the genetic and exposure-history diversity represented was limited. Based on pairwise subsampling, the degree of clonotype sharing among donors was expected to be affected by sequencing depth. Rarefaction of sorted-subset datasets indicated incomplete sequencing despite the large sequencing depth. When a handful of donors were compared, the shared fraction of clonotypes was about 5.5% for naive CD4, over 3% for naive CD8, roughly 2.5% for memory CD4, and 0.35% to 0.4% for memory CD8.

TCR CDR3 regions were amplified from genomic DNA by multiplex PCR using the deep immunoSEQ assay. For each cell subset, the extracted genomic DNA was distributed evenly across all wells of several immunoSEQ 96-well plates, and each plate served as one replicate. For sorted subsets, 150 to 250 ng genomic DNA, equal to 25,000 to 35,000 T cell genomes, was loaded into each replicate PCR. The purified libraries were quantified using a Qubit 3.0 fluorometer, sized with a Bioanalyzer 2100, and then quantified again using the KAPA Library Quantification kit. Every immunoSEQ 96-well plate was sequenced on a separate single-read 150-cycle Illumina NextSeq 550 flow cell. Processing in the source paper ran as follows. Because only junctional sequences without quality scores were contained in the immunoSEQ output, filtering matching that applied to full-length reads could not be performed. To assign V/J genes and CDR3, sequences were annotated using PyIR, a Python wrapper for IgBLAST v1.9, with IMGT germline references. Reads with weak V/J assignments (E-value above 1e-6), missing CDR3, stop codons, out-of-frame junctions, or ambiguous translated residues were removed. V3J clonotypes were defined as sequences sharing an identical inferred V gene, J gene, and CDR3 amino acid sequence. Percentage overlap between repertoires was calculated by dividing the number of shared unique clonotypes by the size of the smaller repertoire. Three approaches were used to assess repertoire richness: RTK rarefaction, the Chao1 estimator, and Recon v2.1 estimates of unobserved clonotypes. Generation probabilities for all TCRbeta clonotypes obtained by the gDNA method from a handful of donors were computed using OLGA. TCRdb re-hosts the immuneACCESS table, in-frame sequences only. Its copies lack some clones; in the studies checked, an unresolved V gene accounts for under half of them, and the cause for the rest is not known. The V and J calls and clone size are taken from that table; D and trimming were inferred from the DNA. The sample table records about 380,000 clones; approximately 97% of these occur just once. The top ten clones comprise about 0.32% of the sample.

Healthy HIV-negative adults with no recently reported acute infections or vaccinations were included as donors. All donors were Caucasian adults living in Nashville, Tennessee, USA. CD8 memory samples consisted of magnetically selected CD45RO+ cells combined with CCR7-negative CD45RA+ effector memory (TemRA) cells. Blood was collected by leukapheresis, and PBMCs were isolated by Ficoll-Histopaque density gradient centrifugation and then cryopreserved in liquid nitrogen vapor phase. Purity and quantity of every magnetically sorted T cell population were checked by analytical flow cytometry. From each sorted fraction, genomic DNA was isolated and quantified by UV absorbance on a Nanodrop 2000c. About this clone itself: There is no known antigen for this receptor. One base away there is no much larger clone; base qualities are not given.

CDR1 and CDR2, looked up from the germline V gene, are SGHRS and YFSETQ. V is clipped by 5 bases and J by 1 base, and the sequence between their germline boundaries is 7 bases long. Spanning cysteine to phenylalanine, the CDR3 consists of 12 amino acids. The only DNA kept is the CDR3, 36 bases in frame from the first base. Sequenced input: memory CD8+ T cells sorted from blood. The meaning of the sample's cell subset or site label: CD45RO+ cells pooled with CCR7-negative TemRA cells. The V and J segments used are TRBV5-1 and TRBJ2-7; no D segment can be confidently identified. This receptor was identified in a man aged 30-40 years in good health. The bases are TGCGCCAGCAGGAGTGGGTCCTACGAGCAGTACTTC. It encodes CASRSGSYEQYF.